These T cell receptor beta chains were read from a single sample in a study of regulatory T cells in long-lasting Graves disease. MiXCR, applied by TCRdb to the multiplex PCR reads, yields one record per CDR3 protein. The sample gives hundreds of thousands of distinct CDR3 sequences, 15% to 20% of which show up once; roughly 27% is in the top ten. This sample was shared with a second study, whose subject was T cells in Graves' hyperthyroidism and ophthalmopathy.

This material consisted of peripheral blood mononuclear cells (PBMCs), taken at new diagnosis, from a patient treated with antithyroid drugs. Receptor source: a man aged 40-49 years with Graves disease. Both conserved end residues are part of each CDR3. A D gene is named only where the DNA matches it firmly. Some rows have no size entry. The others give once, few or many, or a class for an expanded clone.

V	J	length	D	size	DNA	CDR3
TRBV12-3/TRBV12-4	TRBJ2-7	15	TRBD2	-	TGTGCCAGCAGAGCTAAGCGGGGGGTACTTTACGAGCAGTACTTC	CASRAKRGVLYEQYF
TRBV6-1	TRBJ2-7	14	TRBD1	many	TGTGCCAGCAGGGGACAGACACCAACCTACGAGCAGTACTTC	CASRGQTPTYEQYF
TRBV6-4	TRBJ1-1	12	TRBD1	-	TGTGCCAGCAGCCCGGGACAGCCTGAAGCTTTCTTT	CASSPGQPEAFF
TRBV28	TRBJ1-6	14	TRBD1	many	TGTGCCAGCAGGACCGGGACAGGGAATTCACCCCTCCACTTT	CASRTGTGNSPLHF
TRBV29-1	TRBJ1-5	12	-	many	TGCAGCGTCGCGGGCCACAATCAGCCCCAGCATTTT	CSVAGHNQPQHF
TRBV3-1	TRBJ1-2	13	-	many	TGTGCCAGCAGCCAAGGGCCTTTCTATGGCTACACCTTC	CASSQGPFYGYTF
TRBV7-3	TRBJ1-2	14	-	-	TGTGCCAGCAGCACCTTCGACGCACAGTATGGCTACACCTTC	CASSTFDAQYGYTF
TRBV5-1	TRBJ2-7	18	TRBD1	-	TGCGCCAGCAGCTTCGAGACAGGGGGCGCGGGGTGGCACTACGAGCAGTACTTC	CASSFETGGAGWHYEQYF
TRBV20-1	TRBJ2-5	16	-	many	TGCAGTGCTAGAGATCGGCAAGAGGGGACCCAAGAGACCCAGTACTTC	CSARDRQEGTQETQYF
TRBV28	TRBJ2-7	13	-	-	TGTGCCAGCAGTGGGACGGCCTCCTACGAGCAGTACTTC	CASSGTASYEQYF
TRBV18	TRBJ1-2	14	-	-	TGTGCCAGCACCGCAAACCCTGACGGGATTGGCTACACCTTC	CASTANPDGIGYTF
TRBV6-1	TRBJ1-2	13	-	few	TGTGCCAGCAGTACCCCGGGGGCGAAGGGCTACACCTTC	CASSTPGAKGYTF
TRBV2	TRBJ1-1	12	-	many	TGTGCCAGCAGTTACGGATTCAGTGAAGCTTTCTTT	CASSYGFSEAFF
TRBV9	TRBJ2-5	14	-	many	TGTGCCAGCAGCGAGAACAGGGTAGGGGAGACCCAGTACTTC	CASSENRVGETQYF
TRBV2	TRBJ1-5	13	-	many	TGTGCCTCTCGGGGACGGAGCAATCAGCCCCAGCATTTT	CASRGRSNQPQHF
TRBV6-9	TRBJ2-5	16	-	-	TGTGCCAGCAGTTACGAACCCGGCCAGTACCAAGAGACCCAGTACTTC	CASSYEPGQYQETQYF
TRBV7-7	TRBJ2-1	16	TRBD2	many	TGTGCTAGCAGCTTAGGGCGTGGCGGGGGGCAGGATGAGCAGTTCTTC	CASSLGRGGGQDEQFF
TRBV20-1	TRBJ1-4	13	-	many	TGCAGTGCCTTGGTACTGGCTAATGAAAAACTGTTTTTT	CSALVLANEKLFF
TRBV7-2	TRBJ1-5	14	-	many	TGTGCCAGCAGCTTGTCCGGACCCAATCAGCCCCAGCATTTT	CASSLSGPNQPQHF
TRBV2	TRBJ2-7	17	-	-	TGTGCCAGCAGTGTTGGGGCGGGGGCCTTGGCGTCCTACGAGCAGTACTTC	CASSVGAGALASYEQYF
TRBV18	TRBJ2-5	15	-	many	TGTGCCAGCTCCCGAAACAGTTGGGGCGAGGAGACCCAGTACTTC	CASSRNSWGEETQYF
TRBV6-1	TRBJ2-5	16	TRBD2	-	TGTGCCAGCAGTCTTGGACTAGCGGGAACAGAAGAGACCCAGTACTTC	CASSLGLAGTEETQYF
TRBV10-3	TRBJ2-5	14	-	many	TGTGCCATCAGTGAGTCTCGGGACCAAGAGACCCAGTACTTC	CAISESRDQETQYF
TRBV2	TRBJ1-2	9	-	many	TGTGCCGGACCGTATGGCTACACCTTC	CAGPYGYTF
TRBV4-1	TRBJ2-5	20	TRBD2	many	TGCGCCAGCAGCCACGCCCCCTCCGGAGGACTAGCGGCGTACAAAGAGACCCAGTACTTC	CASSHAPSGGLAAYKETQYF
TRBV24-1	TRBJ1-4	15	-	-	TGTGCCACCAGTTCCTCCAGGGTAACTAATGAAAAACTGTTTTTT	CATSSSRVTNEKLFF
TRBV19	TRBJ2-5	14	-	many	TGTGCCAGTAGTATTGCAGGGGCGCAGGAGACCCAGTACTTC	CASSIAGAQETQYF
TRBV7-9	TRBJ1-1	11	-	many	TGTGCCAGCAGATCAGGCACTGAAGCTTTCTTT	CASRSGTEAFF
TRBV11-2	TRBJ2-5	16	-	-	TGTGCCAGCACCCTTACCTTAGGGGGGGGGGGAGAGACCCAGTACTTC	CASTLTLGGGGETQYF
TRBV28	TRBJ2-2	15	TRBD2	few	TGTGCCAGCAGTTTGGATAGCGGGGGGGCTTGGGAGCTGTTTTTT	CASSLDSGGAWELFF
TRBV28	TRBJ2-3	12	-	many	TGTGCCAGCGCTCCTAGCACAGATACGCAGTATTTT	CASAPSTDTQYF
TRBV3-1	TRBJ2-4	13	TRBD2	many	TGTGCCAGCAGCCTCCCGGGGGGAGACATTCAGTACTTC	CASSLPGGDIQYF
TRBV4-1	TRBJ2-4	15	-	many	TGCGCCAGCAGCCTATCACCGGAGGGCTGGAACATTCAGTACTTC	CASSLSPEGWNIQYF
TRBV11-3	TRBJ2-7	15	TRBD2	many	TGTGCCAGCAGCTCAACTAGCGGGGGTTCCTACGAGCAGTACTTC	CASSSTSGGSYEQYF
TRBV6-2/TRBV6-3	TRBJ1-5	16	TRBD1	-	TGTGCCAGCAGTTATGGAGGAGGACAGGGCAATCAGCCCCAGCATTTT	CASSYGGGQGNQPQHF
TRBV12-5	TRBJ2-3	14	TRBD1	many	TGTGCTAGTGGTGCCGGGACAGGGGCAGATACGCAGTATTTT	CASGAGTGADTQYF
TRBV10-1	TRBJ1-5	13	-	few	TGCGCCAGCAGTGGACAGATAGATCAGCCCCAGCATTTT	CASSGQIDQPQHF
TRBV28	TRBJ2-6	17	TRBD2	-	TGTGCCAGCAGTTTCAGCGGGGAAGCGGCTGGGGCCAACGTCCCGACTTTC	CASSFSGEAAGANVPTF
TRBV5-1	TRBJ1-1	14	-	many	TGTGCCAGCAGCTTCGGCCGAGGGAACACTGAAGCTTTCTTT	CASSFGRGNTEAFF
TRBV18	TRBJ1-6	14	-	-	TGTGCCAGCTCACCATCGGGACGAAATTCACCCCTCCACTTT	CASSPSGRNSPLHF